This is a list of T cell receptor beta chains from one sample in a study of blood T cell repertoires in COVID-19. Here immunoSEQ multiplex PCR was the method, and the copy in TCRdb shows in-frame clones only, minus some. The sample has roughly 290,000 clones, over 75% seen once; the top ten hold approximately 8.1%. The sample consisted of peripheral blood. All receptors come from a woman aged 50 to 60 who had recovered from COVID-19. The CDR3 runs from the conserved cysteine through the conserved F or W. The D gene is left open where the match is weak. For some rows the clone size is stated as once, few or many, or as a class when expanded; others skip it.

>TRBV27|TRBJ1-2|-|-
CASRPQGTVGYGYTF
TGTGCCAGCAGGCCCCAGGGGACGGTCGGGTATGGCTACACCTTC
>TRBV30|TRBJ1-2|-|-
CAWSIRRGDHYGYTF
TGTGCCTGGAGTATCCGGCGGGGGGACCACTATGGCTACACCTTC
>TRBV3-1/TRBV3-2|TRBJ1-5|few|-
CASSSSGQSQPQHF
TGTGCCAGCAGCTCAAGTGGACAGAGCCAGCCCCAGCATTTT
>TRBV4-2|TRBJ2-6|-|-
CASSQYHRFDRSGANVLTF
TGTGCCAGCAGCCAATACCACAGGTTCGACCGCTCTGGGGCCAACGTCCTGACTTTC
>TRBV7-9|TRBJ2-3|-|-
CASSLDAGGRYTDTQYF
TGTGCCAGCAGCTTAGATGCAGGGGGGAGATACACAGATACGCAGTATTTT
>TRBV9|TRBJ2-3|-|-
CASSVQADTQYF
TGTGCCAGCAGCGTCCAGGCAGATACGCAGTATTTT
>TRBV5-4|TRBJ2-7|-|TRBD1
CASSSLLGQGAHEQYF
TGTGCCAGCAGCTCCCTTTTAGGACAGGGTGCCCACGAGCAGTACTTC
>TRBV7-2|TRBJ2-5|-|TRBD2
CASSLPTSGGGQETQYF
TGTGCCAGCAGCTTACCTACTAGCGGGGGTGGGCAAGAGACCCAGTACTTC
>TRBV11-2|TRBJ1-1|-|TRBD1
CASSFVTGGTEAFF
TGTGCCAGCAGCTTTGTAACAGGGGGCACTGAAGCTTTCTTT
>TRBV28|TRBJ2-2|-|-
CASSVGLLNTGELFF
TGTGCCAGCAGTGTCGGACTACTCAACACCGGGGAGCTGTTTTTT
>TRBV5-4|TRBJ1-1|once|-
CASSLEGVGEAFF
TGTGCCAGCAGCTTGGAAGGGGTGGGTGAAGCTTTCTTT
>TRBV5-4|TRBJ2-1|once|TRBD1
CASSWDRANEQFF
TGTGCCAGCAGCTGGGACAGGGCGAATGAGCAGTTCTTC
>TRBV14|TRBJ1-6|-|TRBD1
CASSRDRGRGTLHF
TGTGCCAGCAGCCGGGACAGGGGAAGAGGGACCCTCCACTTT
>TRBV6-6|TRBJ2-7|-|TRBD2
CASSRLGQGVQASGRADYEQYF
TGTGCCAGCAGTCGCCTCGGACAGGGCGTCCAGGCTAGCGGGAGGGCCGACTACGAGCAGTACTTC
>TRBV6-7|TRBJ1-5|-|-
CASSAGLRQPQHF
TGTGCCAGCAGCGCGGGACTCAGGCAGCCCCAGCATTTT
>TRBV5-1|TRBJ2-3|-|TRBD1
CASSFGQGARTDTQYF
TGCGCCAGCAGCTTTGGACAGGGGGCTAGGACAGATACGCAGTATTTT
>TRBV7-2|TRBJ2-3|once|TRBD2
CASSLGSGGPRTDTQYF
TGTGCCAGCAGCTTAGGTAGCGGGGGCCCTAGGACAGATACGCAGTATTTT
>TRBV4-2|TRBJ2-1|-|TRBD2
CASSQEGLAGGSSYNEQFF
TGTGCCAGCAGCCAAGAAGGGCTAGCGGGGGGAAGCTCCTACAATGAGCAGTTCTTC
>TRBV9|TRBJ2-3|-|-
CASSVGGPSTDTQYF
TGTGCCAGCAGCGTAGGAGGGCCTAGCACAGATACGCAGTATTTT
>TRBV7-9|TRBJ2-1|-|TRBD1
CASSPGDRGYNEQFF
TGTGCCAGCAGCCCAGGGGACAGGGGCTACAATGAGCAGTTCTTC
>TRBV28|TRBJ2-2|-|-
CASTEANTGELFF
TGTGCCAGCACAGAGGCGAACACCGGGGAGCTGTTTTTT
>TRBV20-1|TRBJ2-1|-|-
CSASQGPTYNEQFF
TGCAGTGCTAGTCAGGGGCCGACCTACAATGAGCAGTTCTTC
>TRBV28|TRBJ2-7|-|-
CASSFDRTSTYF
TGTGCCAGCAGTTTTGACAGGACGAGCACGTACTTC
>TRBV11-2|TRBJ2-7|-|TRBD1
CASSLQGATYEQYF
TGTGCCAGCAGCTTACAGGGGGCCACCTACGAGCAGTACTTC
>TRBV29-1|TRBJ2-1|once|-
CSVEDRGEWVNEQFF
TGCAGCGTTGAAGATCGCGGGGAATGGGTCAATGAGCAGTTCTTC
>TRBV13|TRBJ1-1|few|TRBD1
CASRRQGMDTEAFF
TGTGCCAGCAGGAGACAGGGTATGGACACTGAAGCTTTCTTT
>TRBV29-1|TRBJ1-2|-|-
CSVKMGAGYTF
TGCAGCGTCAAAATGGGGGCTGGCTACACCTTC